This TCR beta chain was profiled in a study of synovial regulatory T cells in juvenile arthritis. About the study: Treatments: a few naive, more than five methotrexate, one methotrexate plus infliximab, one unknown.

TCRdb's copy holds only in-frame clones and misses some; the assay was immunoSEQ multiplex PCR. The sample holds 8,000 to 10,000 clones. The sequencing sample was made of Treg cells from blood. The subset here: remaining (HLA-DR-negative) circulating blood Treg cells. This receptor was taken from a donor aged 2 to 35 with juvenile idiopathic arthritis.

The CDR3 here is CASSKTGSYNEQFF. The genes are TRBV6-1 and TRBJ2-1; the TRBD1 assignment by TCRdb is unverifiable without DNA. The CDR3 covers 14 residues. A DNA sequence was not provided. Germline V gene lookup returns CDR1 MNHNS and CDR2 SASEGT.